This T cell receptor (beta chain) came from a study of CD8+CD57+ T cells in acquired aplastic anemia (dated by TCRdb to about 2018). A note on the overall study: Extracted DNA from sorted CD4+ and CD8+ cells averaged around 3.2 ug, ranging from roughly 0.17 to 27.4 ug. CD8+CD57+ expansion was defined as frequency above the mean frequency observed in healthy subjects. General conclusions and limits of the study: No significant difference in CD8+ Simpson's diversity was found between patients and healthy controls (P=0.060). Around 30 CD8+ CDR3 sequences were shared between patients and controls but appeared highly expressed in patients and within their immunodominant clones.

TCR beta VDJ combination and CDR3 sequence profiling used genomic DNA as the template. TCR repertoire sequencing was run on an Illumina HiSeq 2000. The paper's data handling went like this. Repertoires were assessed using TRBV/TRBJ rearrangement plots, CDR3 size and DJ length profiles, and Simpson's diversity index. The immunodominant clone was defined as the most abundant DNA sequence in deep sequencing data. CDR3 amino acid sequences were checked for sharing between subjects and were compared against published repertoires and the VDJdb database. The public reads were reprocessed in TCRdb via fastp at Q25 and MiXCR, keeping in-frame beta chains. Here each entry gathers all rows of one CDR3 protein and keeps the most common genes and DNA. Clone size and V and J calls follow TCRdb, not the original study. In this sample the table shows 120,000 or so distinct CDR3 sequences, about 43% of which occur a single time. Around 2.7% of the sample lies in the top ten.

This clonotype was observed at least ten times. It has no known antigen specificity. No much larger clonotype is one base removed from it; base qualities were not supplied. For CDR1 and CDR2, the germline V gene (reference sequence) lists LNHDA and SQIVND. The cysteine opens and the phenylalanine closes a CDR3 of 14 amino acids. The DNA shown is the 42-base CDR3, in frame from base 1. Relative to germline, V is 3 bases shorter and J is 4 bases shorter, with 10 bases between their ends. Patients chosen for sequencing had shown expansion of CD8+CD57+ cells by flow cytometry. Severe acquired aplastic anemia was diagnosed in all patients according to International Study of Aplastic Anemia and Agranulocytosis and Camitta criteria. No patient had received any therapy when blood was sampled. TCR repertoires of sorted CD4+ and CD8+ blood T cells from severe aplastic anemia patients and healthy subjects were deep-sequenced in the study. In the USA, patient enrollment took place under clinicaltrials.gov protocols 00001620, 01623167, 00001397, 00071045, 00081523 and 00961064. Ficoll-Paque density gradient centrifugation was used to isolate peripheral blood mononuclear cells. CD4+ and CD8+ T cells were sorted by FACS or magnetic beads before DNA extraction.

The sequence derives from a human donor with aplastic anemia. Sequenced input: sorted CD4+, CD8+, or CD8+CD57+ T cells (not recorded which) from PBMCs. The chain is assembled from TRBV19 and TRBJ1-5, and perhaps TRBD1 as D gene, on 6 matching bases. The nucleotide sequence reads as follows: TGTGCCAGTAGTATCCGGGGGCCGAATCAGCCCCAGCATTTT. Translated, this gives CASSIRGPNQPQHF.